The rows below give T cell receptor beta chains drawn from one sample of a study of CD8 T cells in ankylosing spondylitis. TCRdb re-called the 5' RACE reads with MiXCR, one entry per CDR3 protein. The data contain about 340,000 distinct CDR3 sequences, under 15% of them singletons. Sequencing input: blood, either unsorted or a sorted T cell fraction (not recorded which). These receptors originate from a male donor with ankylosing spondylitis or in good health (not recorded which). Each CDR3 is given with its conserved first and last residue. Fields, in order: clone size, J gene, D gene, V gene, CDR3 protein, CDR3 DNA. The D gene is left open where the match is weak. Not every row has a clone size; where given, it reads once, few, many or a size class.

clone_size: many
j_call: TRBJ2-1
d_call: .
v_call: TRBV5-1
cdr3_aa: CASSLSGNEQFF
cdr3_nt: TGTGCCAGCAGTCTTTCAGGGAATGAGCAGTTCTTC

clone_size: few
j_call: TRBJ1-6
d_call: .
v_call: TRBV5-6
cdr3_aa: CASSLPGGGLGSPLHF
cdr3_nt: TGTGCCAGCAGCTTGCCCGGCGGGGGGCTCGGTTCACCCCTCCACTTT

clone_size: few
j_call: TRBJ2-3
d_call: TRBD2
v_call: TRBV12-3/TRBV12-4
cdr3_aa: CASSLYRTSGTTDTQYF
cdr3_nt: TGTGCCAGCAGTTTATATAGGACTAGCGGGACCACAGATACGCAGTATTTT

clone_size: .
j_call: TRBJ2-1
d_call: TRBD2
v_call: TRBV5-1
cdr3_aa: CASSFQGLAVSYNEQFF
cdr3_nt: TGCGCCAGCAGCTTCCAGGGACTAGCGGTCTCCTACAATGAGCAGTTCTTC

clone_size: few
j_call: TRBJ2-1
d_call: .
v_call: TRBV12-5
cdr3_aa: CASGIFSSYNEQFF
cdr3_nt: TGTGCTAGTGGGATCTTTAGCTCCTACAATGAGCAGTTCTTC

clone_size: .
j_call: TRBJ2-1
d_call: TRBD2
v_call: TRBV12-3/TRBV12-4
cdr3_aa: CASSLAGGDSEQFF
cdr3_nt: TGTGCCAGCAGCTTAGCGGGAGGGGACAGTGAGCAGTTCTTC

clone_size: .
j_call: TRBJ2-7
d_call: TRBD1
v_call: TRBV5-1
cdr3_aa: CASSPDRTWYF
cdr3_nt: TGCGCCAGCAGCCCGGACAGGACCTGGTACTTC

clone_size: few
j_call: TRBJ1-6
d_call: .
v_call: TRBV5-1
cdr3_aa: CASRPAGGFNSPLHF
cdr3_nt: TGCGCCAGCAGACCGGCGGGGGGATTTAATTCACCCCTCCACTTT

clone_size: .
j_call: TRBJ1-5
d_call: .
v_call: TRBV4-2
cdr3_aa: CASSQDVSAGRNQPQHF
cdr3_nt: TGTGCCAGCAGCCAAGATGTAAGCGCAGGCCGAAATCAGCCCCAGCATTTT

clone_size: few
j_call: TRBJ2-4
d_call: .
v_call: TRBV7-9
cdr3_aa: CASSLEGSPAKNIQYF
cdr3_nt: TGTGCCAGCAGCTTAGAGGGCAGTCCAGCCAAAAACATTCAGTACTTC

clone_size: few
j_call: TRBJ2-1
d_call: TRBD2
v_call: TRBV6-5
cdr3_aa: CASSYPGLSHNEQFF
cdr3_nt: TGTGCCAGCAGTTACCCGGGACTATCCCACAATGAGCAGTTCTTC

clone_size: few
j_call: TRBJ1-1
d_call: .
v_call: TRBV10-2
cdr3_aa: CASSAQVNTEAFF
cdr3_nt: TGCGCCAGCAGTGCACAGGTGAACACTGAAGCTTTCTTT

clone_size: many
j_call: TRBJ2-1
d_call: TRBD2
v_call: TRBV5-1
cdr3_aa: CASSLTSGNNEQFF
cdr3_nt: TGCGCCAGCAGCTTGACTAGCGGGAACAATGAGCAGTTCTTC

clone_size: .
j_call: TRBJ2-5
d_call: .
v_call: TRBV6-5
cdr3_aa: CASSYSYRGGEETQYF
cdr3_nt: TGTGCCAGCAGTTACTCTTACAGGGGCGGGGAAGAGACCCAGTACTTC

clone_size: few
j_call: TRBJ2-1
d_call: .
v_call: TRBV27
cdr3_aa: CASSFSPSEGDEQFF
cdr3_nt: TGTGCCAGCAGTTTCAGTCCTAGTGAGGGCGATGAGCAGTTCTTC

clone_size: .
j_call: TRBJ1-5
d_call: .
v_call: TRBV20-1
cdr3_aa: CSALRSRGGNQPQHF
cdr3_nt: TGCAGTGCCCTCCGCTCCAGGGGAGGCAATCAGCCCCAGCATTTT

clone_size: few
j_call: TRBJ2-1
d_call: TRBD2
v_call: TRBV20-1
cdr3_aa: CSARLAERVNEQFF
cdr3_nt: TGCAGTGCTCGGCTAGCGGAAAGGGTCAATGAGCAGTTCTTC

clone_size: .
j_call: TRBJ2-1
d_call: TRBD1
v_call: TRBV7-6
cdr3_aa: CASSLIGPPGQGYNEQFF
cdr3_nt: TGTGCCAGCAGCCTGATCGGTCCCCCGGGACAGGGATACAATGAGCAGTTCTTC

clone_size: .
j_call: TRBJ2-2
d_call: .
v_call: TRBV12-3/TRBV12-4
cdr3_aa: CASTPSGAGELFF
cdr3_nt: TGTGCCAGCACCCCCTCAGGGGCCGGGGAGCTGTTTTTT

clone_size: few
j_call: TRBJ2-7
d_call: TRBD1
v_call: TRBV5-1
cdr3_aa: CASSLSGTGYEQYF
cdr3_nt: TGCGCCAGCAGCTTGTCCGGGACAGGCTACGAGCAGTACTTC

clone_size: .
j_call: TRBJ1-5
d_call: TRBD1
v_call: TRBV6-1
cdr3_aa: CASGGAGGWNQPQHF
cdr3_nt: TGTGCCAGTGGAGGGGCAGGGGGTTGGAATCAGCCCCAGCATTTT

clone_size: .
j_call: TRBJ2-1
d_call: .
v_call: TRBV20-1
cdr3_aa: CSASGGFNEQFF
cdr3_nt: TGCAGTGCTAGTGGTGGGTTCAATGAGCAGTTCTTC

clone_size: .
j_call: TRBJ2-3
d_call: .
v_call: TRBV5-1
cdr3_aa: CASSQDSSTGTQYF
cdr3_nt: TGCGCCAGCAGCCAGGACTCGAGCACGGGGACGCAGTATTTT

clone_size: few
j_call: TRBJ2-1
d_call: .
v_call: TRBV5-5
cdr3_aa: CASSWGQAADYNEQFF
cdr3_nt: TGTGCCAGCAGCTGGGGGCAGGCAGCGGACTACAATGAGCAGTTCTTC

clone_size: few
j_call: TRBJ1-1
d_call: TRBD1
v_call: TRBV3-1
cdr3_aa: CASSRRTGSATEAFF
cdr3_nt: TGTGCCAGCAGCCGGAGGACAGGTTCTGCCACTGAAGCTTTCTTT

clone_size: .
j_call: TRBJ2-7
d_call: TRBD2
v_call: TRBV9
cdr3_aa: CASSPREGSSYEQYF
cdr3_nt: TGTGCCAGCAGCCCCCGGGAGGGAAGCTCCTACGAGCAGTACTTC

clone_size: .
j_call: TRBJ1-1
d_call: .
v_call: TRBV20-1
cdr3_aa: CRGAQGTEAFF
cdr3_nt: TGCAGGGGTGCACAGGGCACTGAAGCTTTCTTT

clone_size: few
j_call: TRBJ1-5
d_call: .
v_call: TRBV6-6
cdr3_aa: CASSYNQNQPQHF
cdr3_nt: TGTGCCAGCAGTTACAATCAAAATCAGCCCCAGCATTTT

clone_size: .
j_call: TRBJ1-2
d_call: .
v_call: TRBV5-1
cdr3_aa: CASSLRQDPYGYTF
cdr3_nt: TGCGCCAGCAGCTTGAGGCAGGACCCGTATGGCTACACCTTC

clone_size: many
j_call: TRBJ1-2
d_call: .
v_call: TRBV12-3/TRBV12-4
cdr3_aa: CASSKSSEGYTF
cdr3_nt: TGTGCCAGCAGCAAGAGCTCTGAGGGCTACACCTTC

clone_size: few
j_call: TRBJ2-3
d_call: .
v_call: TRBV7-2
cdr3_aa: CASSFGLGGTDTQYF
cdr3_nt: TGTGCCAGCAGCTTCGGACTAGGGGGGACAGATACGCAGTATTTT

clone_size: few
j_call: TRBJ1-1
d_call: TRBD1
v_call: TRBV5-1
cdr3_aa: CASSTGQGQGTEAFF
cdr3_nt: TGCGCCAGCAGCACCGGACAGGGCCAGGGGACTGAAGCTTTCTTT

clone_size: .
j_call: TRBJ2-1
d_call: .
v_call: TRBV5-5
cdr3_aa: CASSPGRRSSYNEQFF
cdr3_nt: TGTGCCAGCAGCCCTGGGCGGAGAAGCTCCTACAATGAGCAGTTCTTC

clone_size: .
j_call: TRBJ1-1
d_call: TRBD1
v_call: TRBV19
cdr3_aa: CASSIRGLDTEAFF
cdr3_nt: TGTGCCAGTAGTATCAGGGGGCTAGACACTGAAGCTTTCTTT

clone_size: many
j_call: TRBJ1-2
d_call: .
v_call: TRBV20-1
cdr3_aa: CSAREQDYGYTF
cdr3_nt: TGCAGTGCTAGAGAACAGGACTATGGCTACACCTTC

clone_size: few
j_call: TRBJ2-3
d_call: TRBD2
v_call: TRBV24-1
cdr3_aa: CATSDSGRGDTDTQYF
cdr3_nt: TGTGCCACCAGTGATTCCGGGCGGGGGGACACAGATACGCAGTATTTT

clone_size: .
j_call: TRBJ1-6
d_call: .
v_call: TRBV20-1
cdr3_aa: CSAPGEGSPLHF
cdr3_nt: TGCAGTGCCCCGGGGGAGGGTTCACCCCTCCACTTT

clone_size: few
j_call: TRBJ2-5
d_call: TRBD1
v_call: TRBV29-1
cdr3_aa: CSAPGQAMGETQYF
cdr3_nt: TGCAGCGCCCCGGGACAGGCTATGGGAGAGACCCAGTACTTC

clone_size: .
j_call: TRBJ2-2
d_call: TRBD1
v_call: TRBV19
cdr3_aa: CASRTGRTGELFF
cdr3_nt: TGTGCCAGCCGGACAGGAAGGACCGGGGAGCTGTTTTTT

clone_size: .
j_call: TRBJ2-1
d_call: TRBD1
v_call: TRBV30
cdr3_aa: CAWSVDRGSLNEQFF
cdr3_nt: TGTGCCTGGAGTGTAGACAGGGGGAGCTTGAATGAGCAGTTCTTC

clone_size: few
j_call: TRBJ2-4
d_call: TRBD2
v_call: TRBV7-2
cdr3_aa: CASSLASGGVQNIQYF
cdr3_nt: TGTGCCAGCAGCTTAGCGAGTGGGGGGGTCCAAAACATTCAGTACTTC

clone_size: many
j_call: TRBJ1-1
d_call: TRBD1
v_call: TRBV5-1
cdr3_aa: CASSDTPDRANTEAFF
cdr3_nt: TGCGCCAGCAGCGACACCCCTGACAGGGCGAACACTGAAGCTTTCTTT

clone_size: many
j_call: TRBJ1-1
d_call: .
v_call: TRBV5-1
cdr3_aa: CASSPGVRVDTEAFF
cdr3_nt: TGCGCCAGCAGCCCCGGTGTGAGGGTAGACACTGAAGCTTTCTTT

clone_size: many
j_call: TRBJ2-2
d_call: TRBD2
v_call: TRBV7-2
cdr3_aa: CASSLRGAGGRTGELFF
cdr3_nt: TGTGCCAGCAGCCTAAGAGGAGCGGGGGGGCGCACCGGGGAGCTGTTTTTT

clone_size: few
j_call: TRBJ2-7
d_call: TRBD2
v_call: TRBV4-1
cdr3_aa: CASSQEAGGRVLSYEQYF
cdr3_nt: TGCGCCAGCAGCCAAGAGGCTGGCGGGAGGGTTCTTTCCTACGAGCAGTACTTC

clone_size: .
j_call: TRBJ2-7
d_call: .
v_call: TRBV6-1
cdr3_aa: CASTYDMGLGYEQYF
cdr3_nt: TGTGCCAGCACCTACGACATGGGGCTTGGTTACGAGCAGTACTTC

clone_size: many
j_call: TRBJ2-1
d_call: TRBD2
v_call: TRBV20-1
cdr3_aa: CSAKGTSGVFNNEQFF
cdr3_nt: TGCAGTGCCAAAGGGACTAGCGGGGTCTTTAACAATGAGCAGTTCTTC

clone_size: few
j_call: TRBJ1-4
d_call: .
v_call: TRBV12-3/TRBV12-4
cdr3_aa: CASRQYNEKLFF
cdr3_nt: TGTGCCAGCAGGCAATACAATGAAAAACTGTTTTTT

clone_size: .
j_call: TRBJ2-1
d_call: TRBD1
v_call: TRBV29-1
cdr3_aa: CSVYRTGRYNEQFF
cdr3_nt: TGCAGCGTTTACAGGACAGGGAGGTACAATGAGCAGTTCTTC

clone_size: few
j_call: TRBJ2-4
d_call: .
v_call: TRBV28
cdr3_aa: CASSSQDGWPKNIQYF
cdr3_nt: TGTGCCAGCAGTTCGCAGGACGGTTGGCCCAAAAACATTCAGTACTTC

clone_size: many
j_call: TRBJ1-1
d_call: .
v_call: TRBV29-1
cdr3_aa: CSVEARQNTEAFF
cdr3_nt: TGCAGCGTTGAGGCACGGCAGAACACTGAAGCTTTCTTT

clone_size: .
j_call: TRBJ2-7
d_call: TRBD2
v_call: TRBV10-3
cdr3_aa: CAIRTSGGTSYEQYF
cdr3_nt: TGTGCCATCCGGACTAGCGGGGGTACCTCCTACGAGCAGTACTTC

clone_size: few
j_call: TRBJ2-3
d_call: TRBD2
v_call: TRBV4-1
cdr3_aa: CASRHSGVSDTQYF
cdr3_nt: TGCGCCAGCAGACATAGCGGGGTCTCAGATACGCAGTATTTT